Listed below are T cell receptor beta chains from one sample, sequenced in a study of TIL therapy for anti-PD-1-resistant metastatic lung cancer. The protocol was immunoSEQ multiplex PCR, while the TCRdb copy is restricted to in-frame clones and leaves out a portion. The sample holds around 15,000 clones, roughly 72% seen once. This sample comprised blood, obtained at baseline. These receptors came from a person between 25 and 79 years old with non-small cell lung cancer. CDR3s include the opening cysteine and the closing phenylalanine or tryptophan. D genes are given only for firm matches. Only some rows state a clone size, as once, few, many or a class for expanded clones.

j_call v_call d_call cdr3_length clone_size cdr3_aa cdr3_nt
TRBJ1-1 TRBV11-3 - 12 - CASSARTTEAFF TGTGCCAGCAGCGCTCGAACCACTGAAGCTTTCTTT
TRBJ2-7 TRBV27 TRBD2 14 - CASRLAGTYYEQYF TGTGCCAGCCGACTAGCGGGAACGTACTACGAGCAGTACTTC
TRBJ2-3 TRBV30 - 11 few CAWTGIGTQYF TGTGCCTGGACAGGGATTGGTACGCAGTATTTT
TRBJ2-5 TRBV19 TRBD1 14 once CATKGQGGQETQYF TGTGCCACCAAGGGACAGGGGGGGCAAGAGACCCAGTACTTC
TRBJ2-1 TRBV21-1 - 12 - CASSPPYNEQFF TGTGCCAGCAGCCCCCCCTACAATGAGCAGTTCTTC
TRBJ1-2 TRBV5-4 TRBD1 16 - CASSSDRVRFNYGYTF TGTGCCAGCAGCAGTGACAGGGTCCGCTTCAACTATGGCTACACCTTC
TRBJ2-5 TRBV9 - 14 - CASSVAGKGETQYF TGTGCCAGCAGCGTAGCAGGGAAGGGGGAGACCCAGTACTTC
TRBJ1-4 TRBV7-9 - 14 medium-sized CASSTMDPNEKLFF TGTGCCAGCAGTACCATGGACCCTAATGAAAAACTGTTTTTT
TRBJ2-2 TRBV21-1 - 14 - CASSLVGNTGELFF TGTGCCAGCAGCTTAGTAGGGAACACCGGGGAGCTGTTTTTT
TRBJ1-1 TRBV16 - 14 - CASSQSGTNTEAFF TGTGCCAGCAGCCAATCGGGCACGAACACTGAAGCTTTCTTT
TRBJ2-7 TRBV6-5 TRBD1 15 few CASSITRTGGSEQYF TGTGCCAGCAGCATAACCCGGACAGGGGGTTCCGAGCAGTACTTC
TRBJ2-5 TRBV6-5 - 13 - CASSRGDKETQYF TGTGCCAGCTCGAGGGGGGATAAAGAGACCCAGTACTTC
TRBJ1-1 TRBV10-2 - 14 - CASSVGAGGTEAFF TGCGCCAGCAGTGTGGGGGCGGGTGGGACTGAAGCTTTCTTT